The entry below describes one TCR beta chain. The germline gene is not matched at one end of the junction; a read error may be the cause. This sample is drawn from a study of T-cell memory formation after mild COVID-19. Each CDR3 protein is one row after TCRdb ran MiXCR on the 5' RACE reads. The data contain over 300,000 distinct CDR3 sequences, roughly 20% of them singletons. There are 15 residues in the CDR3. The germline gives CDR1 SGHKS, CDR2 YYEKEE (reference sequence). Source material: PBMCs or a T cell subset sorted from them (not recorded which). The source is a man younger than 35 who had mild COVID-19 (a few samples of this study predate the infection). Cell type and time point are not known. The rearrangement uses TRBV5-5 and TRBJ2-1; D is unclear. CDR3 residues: CASSLDGKGYTEQFF. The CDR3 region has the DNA TGTGCCAGCAGCTTGGACGGAAAGGGTTACACTGAGCAGTTCTTC.